What follows describes a single T cell receptor beta chain. Its antigen is currently unknown. Second-dose recipients at about 4 or about 12 weeks were treated as one pooled group. The data derive from a study of T cell responses to AZD1222 COVID-19 vaccine. Whole-study findings and limits: Increased Spike-specific TCR breadth and depth were observed after two AZD1222 doses. White British ancestry dominated among donors, who included more females, and clonal diversity was possibly underestimated.

Profiled with immunoSEQ multiplex PCR; TCRdb holds only in-frame clones, not every one. The table shows about 97,000 clones, with 80% to 90% occurring only once. The V end was cut by 5 bases, the J end by 10 bases, with 9 bases between. CDR3 length: 11 residues. Per the germline V gene, CDR1 is SGHNT and CDR2 is YENEEA. The clonotype originates from an adult who received the AZD1222 COVID-19 vaccine. Sequenced material: peripheral blood, taken 28 days after the second AZD1222 dose. The chain joins TRBV11-3 to TRBJ2-1, with D tentatively TRBD2 (5 bases). In DNA, the CDR3 is TGTGCCAGCAGCAAATCGGGGGAGCAGTTCTTC. Protein sequence: CASSKSGEQFF.